This record concerns one TCR beta chain sequence. Cohort assignment relied on participant-reported clinical history. Recovery meant two consecutive negative NP/OP PCR tests, professional clearance, or resolved symptoms. TCRdb's copy holds only in-frame clones and misses some; the assay was immunoSEQ multiplex PCR. The sample has about 480,000 clones; approximately 91% are singletons. The data derive from a study of blood T cell repertoires in COVID-19. V lost 4 bases and J 1 base, leaving 11 bases between the germline ends. Germline assignment: CDR1 SGHNT and CDR2 YENEEA. The CDR3 sequence is 15 residues long.

This rearrangement joins TRBV11-3 to TRBJ1-3, with D possibly being TRBD1 (6 bases). The sequencing input was PBMCs or T cells enriched from blood (not recorded which). This clonotype was sampled from a woman aged 60-75 years who had recovered from COVID-19. The CDR3 reads CASSSQGPSGNTIYF. In DNA form, the CDR3 reads TGTGCCAGCAGCTCACAGGGCCCTTCTGGAAACACCATATATTTT.